A selection of T cell receptor beta chains follows, all from one sample in a study of blood T cell repertoires in COVID-19. Sequenced by immunoSEQ multiplex PCR; TCRdb stores in-frame clones only, minus some. The sample includes around 450,000 clones, roughly nine tenths of them seen just once. The material sequenced was PBMCs or T cells enriched from blood (not recorded which). These receptors were obtained from a woman between 18 and 29 years old who had recovered from COVID-19. Each CDR3 is given with its conserved first and last residue. A D gene is named only where the DNA matches it firmly. Only some rows state a clone size, as once, few, many or a class for expanded clones.

TRBJ2-7 TRBD2 TRBV28 NA TGTGCCAGCAGTTCCCCGTGGCGGGGGGCGACCTACGAGCAGTACTTC CASSSPWRGATYEQYF
TRBJ1-2 NA TRBV19 NA TGTGCCAGTAAGTTCAGATCCTATGGCTACACCTTC CASKFRSYGYTF
TRBJ1-3 NA TRBV7-9 few TGTGCCAGCAGGATCACAGGGATAGGAAACACCATATATTTT CASRITGIGNTIYF
TRBJ1-1 TRBD1 TRBV30 NA TGTGCCTGGAGTGTACCAAGACAGGGGGTTGAGTGGGGAGCTTTCTTT CAWSVPRQGVEWGAFF
TRBJ1-2 TRBD1 TRBV2 NA TGTGCCAGCAGTGAAGGGGACAGGGGTCGCTACACCTTC CASSEGDRGRYTF
TRBJ1-2 TRBD1 TRBV7-2 NA TGTGCCAGCAGCTGGGACAGCCATGGCTACACCTTC CASSWDSHGYTF
TRBJ2-7 TRBD1 TRBV5-4 NA TGTGCCAGCAGATCCGGGACAGGGACGAACGAGCAGTACTTC CASRSGTGTNEQYF
TRBJ1-5 TRBD1 TRBV11-2 few TGTGCCAGCAGCCAGGGGGGCAAGAATCAGCCCCAGCATTTT CASSQGGKNQPQHF
TRBJ1-5 TRBD1 TRBV10-3 NA TGTGCCACGACAGGGGAAGAGAGTCAGCCCCAGCATTTT CATTGEESQPQHF
TRBJ2-7 NA TRBV30 NA TGTGCCTGGAGTAGGTCAGGGGTCGAGCAGTACTTC CAWSRSGVEQYF
TRBJ1-2 TRBD1 TRBV9 NA TGTGCCAGCAGCGTAACAGGGGCGGGCTATGGCTACACCTTC CASSVTGAGYGYTF
TRBJ1-1 NA TRBV5-6 NA TGTGCCAGCAGCCTCCCGGCAGGGTGGGACACTGAAGCTTTCTTT CASSLPAGWDTEAFF
TRBJ1-2 TRBD1 TRBV5-4 NA TGTGCCAGCAGCTTGCAGGGGGCAGGCTACGGCTACACCTTC CASSLQGAGYGYTF
TRBJ2-2 NA TRBV12-5 NA TGTGCTAGTGGCCAACCGGCAGGGGCTGTCACCGGGGAGCTGTTTTTT CASGQPAGAVTGELFF
TRBJ2-7 TRBD2 TRBV28 NA TGTGCCAGCAGTTTACCCCCGGGGGGGGCTCTCGACGAGCAGTACTTC CASSLPPGGALDEQYF
TRBJ2-5 TRBD1 TRBV2 NA TGTGCCAGCAGTCCACAGGGACAGGGGTACCAAGAGACCCAGTACTTC CASSPQGQGYQETQYF
TRBJ1-2 NA TRBV2 once TGTGCCAGCAGTGAAGGGTTCTACGATGGCTACACCTTC CASSEGFYDGYTF
TRBJ2-1 TRBD2 TRBV27 NA TGTGCCAGCTCCTCCTGGGGGGGTTTCGATGAGCAGTTCTTC CASSSWGGFDEQFF
TRBJ2-5 TRBD1 TRBV30 NA TGTGCCTGGAGTCTGACCCAGGACAGGGACGGGGCCCAGTACTTC CAWSLTQDRDGAQYF
TRBJ2-1 TRBD2 TRBV5-1 NA TGCGCCAGCAGCTCGACGGGGGGTAGCTCCTACAATGAGCAGTTCTTC CASSSTGGSSYNEQFF
TRBJ1-1 TRBD1 TRBV18 NA TGTGCCAGCTCACCAAAGGGGGCGATCCGGATGAACACTGAAGCTTTCTTT CASSPKGAIRMNTEAFF
TRBJ1-2 TRBD1 TRBV10-3 NA TGTGCCATCAGTGATCAAGACAGGGGTTTTGGCTACACCTTC CAISDQDRGFGYTF
TRBJ1-6 NA TRBV25-1 once TGTGCCAGCAGTAAAGGGGAGCGGGGACCCTATAATTCACCCCTCCACTTT CASSKGERGPYNSPLHF
TRBJ1-1 TRBD1 TRBV28 NA TGTGCCAGCAGCCGGGACAGCTTCATGAACACTGAAGCTTTCTTT CASSRDSFMNTEAFF
TRBJ1-1 TRBD1 TRBV12-5 NA TGTGCTAGTGGTTTGGACCGGGACAGGGGGCGGTCTGAAGCTTTCTTT CASGLDRDRGRSEAFF
TRBJ2-4 NA TRBV7-2 once TGTGCCAGCAGCTTAGGGACCCCCGGGGACATTCAGTACTTC CASSLGTPGDIQYF
TRBJ2-5 TRBD1 TRBV28 once TGTGCCAGCAGTTTCTCAGGGGGTTTAGAGACCCAGTACTTC CASSFSGGLETQYF
TRBJ2-2 TRBD2 TRBV9 NA TGTGCCAGCAGCGATATTGAGCGGGGAGTCACCGGGGAGCTGTTTTTT CASSDIERGVTGELFF
TRBJ2-7 NA TRBV4-1 NA TGCGCCAGCAGCCAAGGAGCGGGCCTCTACGAGCAGTACTTC CASSQGAGLYEQYF
TRBJ1-2 NA TRBV5-1 NA TGCGCCAGCAGCGATCGGGGACAATTTAACTATGGCTACACCTTC CASSDRGQFNYGYTF
TRBJ1-2 NA TRBV12-3/TRBV12-4 NA TGTGCCAGCAGTTTAACATGGAGCGGCTACACCTTC CASSLTWSGYTF
TRBJ1-5 NA TRBV7-2 few TGTGCCAGCAGCTTAGACGGGTCGGTTCATCAGCCCCAGCATTTT CASSLDGSVHQPQHF
TRBJ1-2 TRBD1 TRBV7-2 NA TGTGCCAGCAGCGAAGACAGGGTGGGAGGCTACACCTTC CASSEDRVGGYTF
TRBJ1-3 NA TRBV19 NA TGTGCCAGTAGTATAGGGGGCGTCTCTGGAAACACCATATATTTT CASSIGGVSGNTIYF
TRBJ1-1 TRBD1 TRBV6-1 NA TGTGCCAGCAGTGATCAACCAACAGGGGATGAAGCTTTCTTT CASSDQPTGDEAFF
TRBJ1-2 NA TRBV5-1 few TGCGCCAGCAGCTTGGATGCGACATTTACTAACTATGGCTACACCTTC CASSLDATFTNYGYTF
TRBJ2-3 TRBD1 TRBV6-4 NA TGTGCCAGCAGCCGGACAGGGGAACGCGCAGATACGCAGTATTTT CASSRTGERADTQYF
TRBJ1-4 TRBD1 TRBV5-4 NA TGTGCCAGCAGCCTCCGACAGGGGGAGGAAAAACTGTTTTTT CASSLRQGEEKLFF
TRBJ1-1 TRBD1 TRBV19 NA TGTGCCAGTAGTCTCTCCGGGACAGTGAACACTGAAGCTTTCTTT CASSLSGTVNTEAFF
TRBJ1-2 TRBD1 TRBV29-1 NA TGCAGCGTCCTGGGACAGGGGCCCCACTATGGCTACACCTTC CSVLGQGPHYGYTF
TRBJ1-6 TRBD1 TRBV30 NA TGTGCCTGGGGACAGGGGGCGGATTCACCCCTCCACTTT CAWGQGADSPLHF
TRBJ2-5 NA TRBV6-4 NA TGTGCCAGCAGTGGACAGGCTGGGGAGACCCAGTACTTC CASSGQAGETQYF
TRBJ2-1 TRBD2 TRBV19 NA TGTGCCAGTAGGAGGGACTATTCTGAGCAGTTCTTC CASRRDYSEQFF
TRBJ1-4 NA TRBV7-2 NA TGTGCCAGCAGCCGGGTTGCAACTAATGAAAAACTGTTTTTT CASSRVATNEKLFF
TRBJ1-1 NA TRBV10-3 NA TGTGCCACACGAGAGGTGGCGGAAGGGAACACTGAAGCTTTCTTT CATREVAEGNTEAFF
TRBJ1-1 NA TRBV19 NA TGTGCCAGTAGTGCCCTACAGGAGACTGAAGCTTTCTTT CASSALQETEAFF
TRBJ1-2 NA TRBV30 NA TGTGCCTGGATGGGAGGGATGCGTGGCTACACCTTC CAWMGGMRGYTF
TRBJ1-4 TRBD1 TRBV4-2 NA TGTGCCAGCAGCCAAGAGCAGACAGGGCGGGAAAAACTGTTTTTT CASSQEQTGREKLFF
TRBJ1-2 TRBD1 TRBV19 few TGTGCCAGCCACTTCGGGACAGGGAATGGCTACACCTTC CASHFGTGNGYTF
TRBJ2-7 NA TRBV10-2 NA TGCGCCAGCAGTGACGTTGGACTGCTCTCCTACGAGCAGTACTTC CASSDVGLLSYEQYF
TRBJ1-1 NA TRBV19 NA TGTGCCAGTACAGGGGATAGAAACACTGAAGCTTTCTTT CASTGDRNTEAFF
TRBJ2-1 TRBD1 TRBV5-1 NA TGCGCCAGCAGCACCGGGACAGGGGGCTACAATGAGCAGTTCTTC CASSTGTGGYNEQFF